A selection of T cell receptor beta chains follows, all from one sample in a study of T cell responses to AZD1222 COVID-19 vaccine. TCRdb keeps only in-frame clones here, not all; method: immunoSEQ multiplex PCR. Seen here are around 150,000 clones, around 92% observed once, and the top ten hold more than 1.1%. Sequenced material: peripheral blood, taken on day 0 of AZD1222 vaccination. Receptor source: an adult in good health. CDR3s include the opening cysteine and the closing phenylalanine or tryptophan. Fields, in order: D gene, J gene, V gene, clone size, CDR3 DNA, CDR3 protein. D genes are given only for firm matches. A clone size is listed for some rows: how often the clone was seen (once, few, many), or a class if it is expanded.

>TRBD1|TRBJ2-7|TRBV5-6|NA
TGTGCCAGCAGCTGGGGGACAGGGAAGTACGAGCAGTACTTC
CASSWGTGKYEQYF
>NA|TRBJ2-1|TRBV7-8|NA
TGTGCCAGCAGCTTAGTTGGCCTTGGAGAGCAGTTCTTC
CASSLVGLGEQFF
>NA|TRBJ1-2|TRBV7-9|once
TGTGCCAGCAGCCCACACGGCTATGGCTACACCTTC
CASSPHGYGYTF
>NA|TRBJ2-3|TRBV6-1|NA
TGTGCCAGCAGTGAAGTAGGTACGCAGTATTTT
CASSEVGTQYF
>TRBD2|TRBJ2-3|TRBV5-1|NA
TGCGCCAGCAGCCAACCCCGGGACTACACAGATACGCAGTATTTT
CASSQPRDYTDTQYF
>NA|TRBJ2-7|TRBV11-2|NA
TGTGCCAGCAGCTCCGACTACGAGCAGTACTTC
CASSSDYEQYF
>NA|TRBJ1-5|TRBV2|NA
TGTGCCAGCAGGCCCGAGGGCAATCAGCCCCAGCATTTT
CASRPEGNQPQHF
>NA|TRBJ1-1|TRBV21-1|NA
TGTGCCAGCAGCAAAAACAACACTGAAGCTTTCTTT
CASSKNNTEAFF
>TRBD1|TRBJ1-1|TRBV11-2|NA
TGTGCCAGCAGCTTATCCCCCGGGCAGGGGGCCTCCATAGAAGCTTTCTTT
CASSLSPGQGASIEAFF
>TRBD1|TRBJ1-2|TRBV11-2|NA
TGTGCCAGCAGCGCGGGACAGGGTGGCTATGGCTACACCTTC
CASSAGQGGYGYTF
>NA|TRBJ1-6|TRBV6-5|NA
TGTGCCAGCAGCTCTCCGTTGGGGGGTTCACCCCTCCACTTT
CASSSPLGGSPLHF
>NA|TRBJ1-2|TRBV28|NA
TGTGCCAGCAACGCAGGAAGCCGCTATGGCTACACCTTC
CASNAGSRYGYTF
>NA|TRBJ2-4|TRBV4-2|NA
TGTGCCAGCAGCCAAGACGCCGAGTCGATAGCCAAAAACATTCAGTACTTC
CASSQDAESIAKNIQYF
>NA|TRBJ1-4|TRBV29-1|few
TGCAGCGTTGAAGAGACAGAAAAACTGTTTTTT
CSVEETEKLFF
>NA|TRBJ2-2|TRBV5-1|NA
TGCGCCAGCAGCTCCGCGCGACAGCTGTCGAACACCGGGGAGCTGTTTTTT
CASSSARQLSNTGELFF
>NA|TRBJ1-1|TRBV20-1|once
TGCAGTGCTAGAGAAACCCTAGAGGCTTTCTTT
CSARETLEAFF
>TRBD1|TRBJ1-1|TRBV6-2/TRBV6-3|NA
TGTGCCAGCAGTTACCCCGGACAGGGCTTCGGTGAAGCTTTCTTT
CASSYPGQGFGEAFF
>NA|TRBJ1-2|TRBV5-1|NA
TGCGCCAGCAGTTTAGGACGGTCTACTAACTATGGCTACACCTTC
CASSLGRSTNYGYTF
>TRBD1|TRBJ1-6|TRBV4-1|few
TGCGCCAGCAGCCAAGAGGTCGGGACAGGGTATAATTCACCCCTCCACTTT
CASSQEVGTGYNSPLHF
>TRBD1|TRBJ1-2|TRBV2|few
TGTGCCAGCAGTGAAACCGGGACAGTCAACTGGCGAGGCTACACCTTC
CASSETGTVNWRGYTF
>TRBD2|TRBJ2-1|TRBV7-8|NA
TGTGCCAGCAGCTTAGCGTATATAGGGAGCGGGGAGCTGGGGCGTGAGCAGTTCTTC
CASSLAYIGSGELGREQFF
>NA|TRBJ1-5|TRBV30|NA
TGTGCCTGGACCAGCAAGGCGACCAGCAATCAGCCCCAGCATTTT
CAWTSKATSNQPQHF
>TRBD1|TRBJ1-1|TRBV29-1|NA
TGCAGCGTTGCGGTAGGGCAGGGGGGGACTGAAGCTTTCTTT
CSVAVGQGGTEAFF
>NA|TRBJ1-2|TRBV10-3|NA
TGTGCCATCAGTGCCAGGGATGGAGGCTACACCTTC
CAISARDGGYTF
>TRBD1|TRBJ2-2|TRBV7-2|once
TGTGCCAGCAGCATGGGACAGGTGGGCACCGGGGAGCTGTTTTTT
CASSMGQVGTGELFF
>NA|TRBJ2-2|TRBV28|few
TGTGCCAGCAGTTTATGGTCTTCGAACACCGGGGAGCTGTTTTTT
CASSLWSSNTGELFF
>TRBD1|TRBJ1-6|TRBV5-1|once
TGCGCCAGCAGCTTGGTGGGACAGGGGCGAAATTCACCCCTCCACTTT
CASSLVGQGRNSPLHF
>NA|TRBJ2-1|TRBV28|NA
TGTGCCAGCAGTTTCCCAACGAGTGTCTACAATGAGCAGTTCTTC
CASSFPTSVYNEQFF
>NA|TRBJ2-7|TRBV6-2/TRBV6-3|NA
TGTGCCAGCAGTTACTCAGTCTCCTACGAGCAGTACTTC
CASSYSVSYEQYF
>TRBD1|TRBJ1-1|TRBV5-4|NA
TGTGCCAGCAGTCCGGACAGGGGGAGAGCGAACACTGAAGCTTTCTTT
CASSPDRGRANTEAFF
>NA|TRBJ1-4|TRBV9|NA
TGTGCCAGCAGCCGAAGACTAGATGAAAAACTGTTTTTT
CASSRRLDEKLFF
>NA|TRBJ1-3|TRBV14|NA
TGTGCCAGCAGCCTTCTCCACTCTGGAAACACCATATATTTT
CASSLLHSGNTIYF
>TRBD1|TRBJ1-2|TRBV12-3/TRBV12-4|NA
TGTGCCAGCGGCGAGGGGGACAGGGATGGCTACACCTTC
CASGEGDRDGYTF
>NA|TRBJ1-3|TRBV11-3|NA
TGTGCCAGCAGCTTGGGGGTAAAGAACACCATATATTTT
CASSLGVKNTIYF
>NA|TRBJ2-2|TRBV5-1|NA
TGCGCCAGCAGTGGACAGTTGACCGGGGAGCTGTTTTTT
CASSGQLTGELFF
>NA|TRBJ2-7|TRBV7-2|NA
TGTGCCAGCAGCCATAGTACTGCCTATTCCTACGAGCAGTACTTC
CASSHSTAYSYEQYF
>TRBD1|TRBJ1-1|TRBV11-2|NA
TGTGCCAGCAGCTTATGGGGACAGGGAATCACTGGCACTGAAGCTTTCTTT
CASSLWGQGITGTEAFF
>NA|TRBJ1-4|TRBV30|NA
TGTGCCTGGATCGTCGGTGGAAAACTGTTTTTT
CAWIVGGKLFF
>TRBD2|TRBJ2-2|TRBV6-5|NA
TGTGCCAGCAGGACGGGGTCGGGAGGACACGGGGAGCTGTTTTTT
CASRTGSGGHGELFF
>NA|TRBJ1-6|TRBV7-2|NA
TGTGCCAGCAGCTTAGAGGGGGGCGTCTCCTATAATTCACCCCTCCACTTT
CASSLEGGVSYNSPLHF
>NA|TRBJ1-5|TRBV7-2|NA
TGTGCCAGCAGCTTGGTGGGTAATCAGCCCCAGCATTTT
CASSLVGNQPQHF
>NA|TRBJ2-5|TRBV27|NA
TGTGCCAGCAGTGAAAGGGGGACATATGGGGAGACCCAGTACTTC
CASSERGTYGETQYF
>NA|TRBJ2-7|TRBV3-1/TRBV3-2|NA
TGTGCCAGCAGCGTAGACAGGACCTCGACCTACGAGCAGTACTTC
CASSVDRTSTYEQYF
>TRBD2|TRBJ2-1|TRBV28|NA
TGTGCCAGCAGGAAGACTAGCGGGGGGGCCGGTGAGCAGTTCTTC
CASRKTSGGAGEQFF
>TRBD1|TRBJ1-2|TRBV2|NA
TGTGCCAGCAGCCAGACAGGGGACGGTGGCTACACCTTC
CASSQTGDGGYTF
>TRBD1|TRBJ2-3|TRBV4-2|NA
TGTGCCAGCAGCCCACAGGGGCCCGGCACCACAGATACGCAGTATTTT
CASSPQGPGTTDTQYF
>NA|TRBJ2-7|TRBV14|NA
TGTGCCAGCAGCCCGGCTTGGGACGGGAACTACGAGCAGTACTTC
CASSPAWDGNYEQYF
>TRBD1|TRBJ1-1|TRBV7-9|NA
TGTGCCAGCAGCCACCGACCAGGGCAGGGGGGCACTGAAGCTTTCTTT
CASSHRPGQGGTEAFF
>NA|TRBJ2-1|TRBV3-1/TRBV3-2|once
TGTGCCAGCAGCCCGCCGGGACTCACGCTAGTTCCCAATGAGCAGTTCTTC
CASSPPGLTLVPNEQFF
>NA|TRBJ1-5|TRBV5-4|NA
TGTGCCAGCAGCTTGCAAGGGTCCAATCAGCCCCAGCATTTT
CASSLQGSNQPQHF
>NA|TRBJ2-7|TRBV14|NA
TGTGCCAGCAGCCAAGATCCCACGTCGAACTTCGACGAGCAGTACTTC
CASSQDPTSNFDEQYF
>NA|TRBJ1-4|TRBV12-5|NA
TGTGCTAGTTCGCCTCGCGGGGGACAAACTAATGAAAAACTGTTTTTT
CASSPRGGQTNEKLFF
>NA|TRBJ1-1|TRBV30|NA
TGTGCCTGGAGTGTAAAACCGAACACTGAAGCTTTCTTT
CAWSVKPNTEAFF
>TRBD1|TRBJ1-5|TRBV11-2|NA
TGTGCCAGCAGCCATCCAGGGGGGACAGGGGCATCCAATCAGCCCCAGCATTTT
CASSHPGGTGASNQPQHF
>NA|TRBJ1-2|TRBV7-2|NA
TGTGCCAGCAGCTTAGAGGCAGGTAAGATGGGTAACTATGGCTACACCTTC
CASSLEAGKMGNYGYTF
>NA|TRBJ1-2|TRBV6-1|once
TGTGCCAGCAGTGAGGGGGTGAGTGGTTACACCTTC
CASSEGVSGYTF
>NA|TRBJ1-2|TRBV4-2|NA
TGTGCCAGCAGCCAGTCCCGGGCCCTCGGGGGCTACACCTTC
CASSQSRALGGYTF